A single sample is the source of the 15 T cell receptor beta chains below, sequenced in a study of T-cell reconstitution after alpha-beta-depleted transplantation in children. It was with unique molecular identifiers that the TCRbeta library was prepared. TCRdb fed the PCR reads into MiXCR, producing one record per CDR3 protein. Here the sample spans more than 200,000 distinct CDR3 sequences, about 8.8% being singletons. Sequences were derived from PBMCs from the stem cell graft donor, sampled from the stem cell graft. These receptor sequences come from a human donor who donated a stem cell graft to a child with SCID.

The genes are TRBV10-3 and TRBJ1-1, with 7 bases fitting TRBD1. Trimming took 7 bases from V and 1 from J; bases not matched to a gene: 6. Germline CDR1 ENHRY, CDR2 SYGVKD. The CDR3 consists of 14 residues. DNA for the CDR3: TGTGCCATCACCAGACAGGGACCGAACACTGAAGCTTTCTTT. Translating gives CAITRQGPNTEAFF.

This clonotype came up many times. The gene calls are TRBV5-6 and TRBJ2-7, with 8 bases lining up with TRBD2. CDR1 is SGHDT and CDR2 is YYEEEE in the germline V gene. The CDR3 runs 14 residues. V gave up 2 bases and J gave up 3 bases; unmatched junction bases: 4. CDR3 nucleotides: TGTGCCAGCAGCTTTTCGGGGGGGATCTACGAGCAGTACTTC. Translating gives CASSFSGGIYEQYF.

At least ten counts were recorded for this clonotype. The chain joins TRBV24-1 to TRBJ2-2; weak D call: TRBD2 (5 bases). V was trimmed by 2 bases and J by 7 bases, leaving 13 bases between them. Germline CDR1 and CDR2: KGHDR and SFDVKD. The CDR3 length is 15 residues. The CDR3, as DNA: TGTGCCACCAGTGATTCGGCAGGACGGGACGGGGAGCTGTTTTTT. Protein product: CATSDSAGRDGELFF.

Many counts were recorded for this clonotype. CDR3 in amino acids: CSASGGRNQPQHF. CDR3 sequence (DNA): TGCAGTGCCAGCGGGGGGCGCAATCAGCCCCAGCATTTT. The chain has TRBV20-1 and TRBJ1-5; D is possibly TRBD1 (6 bases). CDR1 and CDR2 from the germline V gene are DFQATT and SNEGSKA (reference sequence). This CDR3 has 13 amino acids. V lost 6 bases and J 2 bases, leaving 11 bases between the germline ends.

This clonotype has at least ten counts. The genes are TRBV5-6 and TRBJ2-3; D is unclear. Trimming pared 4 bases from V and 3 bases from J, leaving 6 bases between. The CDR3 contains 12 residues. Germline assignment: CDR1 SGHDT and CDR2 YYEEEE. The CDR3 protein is CASSGLTDTQYF. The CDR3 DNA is TGTGCCAGCAGCGGATTGACAGATACGCAGTATTTT.

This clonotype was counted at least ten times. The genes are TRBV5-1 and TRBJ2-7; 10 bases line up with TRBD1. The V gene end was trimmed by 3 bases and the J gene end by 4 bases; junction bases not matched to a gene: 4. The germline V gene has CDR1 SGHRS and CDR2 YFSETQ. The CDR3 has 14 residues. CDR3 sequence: CASSSRQGAYEQYF. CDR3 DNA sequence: TGCGCCAGCAGCTCCAGACAGGGGGCTTACGAGCAGTACTTC.

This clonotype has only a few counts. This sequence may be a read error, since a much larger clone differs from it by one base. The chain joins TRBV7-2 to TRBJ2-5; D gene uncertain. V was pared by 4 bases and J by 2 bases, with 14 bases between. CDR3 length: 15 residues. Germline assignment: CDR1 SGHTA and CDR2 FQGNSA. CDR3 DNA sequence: TGTGCCAGCAGCTCCTCCGCGACACTTCAAGAGACCCAGTACTTC. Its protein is CASSSSATLQETQYF.

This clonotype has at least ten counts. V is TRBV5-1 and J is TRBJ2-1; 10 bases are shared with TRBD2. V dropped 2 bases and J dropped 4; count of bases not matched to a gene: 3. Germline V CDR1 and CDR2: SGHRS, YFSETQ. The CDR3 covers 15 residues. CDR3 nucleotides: TGCGCCAGCAGCTTTCTAGCGGGGGCTTACAATGAGCAGTTCTTC. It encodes CASSFLAGAYNEQFF.

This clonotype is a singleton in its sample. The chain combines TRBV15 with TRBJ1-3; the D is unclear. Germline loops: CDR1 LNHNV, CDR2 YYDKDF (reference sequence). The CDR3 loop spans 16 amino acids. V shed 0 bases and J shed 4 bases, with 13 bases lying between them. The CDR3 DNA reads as TGTGCCACCAGCAGAGACCCAAGGGAGTGGGGAAACACCATATATTTT. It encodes CATSRDPREWGNTIYF.

CDR3 in amino acids: CASSVPPEADTQYF. The CDR3 DNA reads TGTGCCAGCAGCGTACCCCCAGAGGCAGATACGCAGTATTTT. The rearrangement joins TRBV9 to TRBJ2-3; D remains ambiguous. The CDR3 length is 14 residues. V was trimmed by 1 base and J by 4 bases, leaving 10 bases between them. Germline CDR1 and CDR2: SGDLS and YYNGEE.

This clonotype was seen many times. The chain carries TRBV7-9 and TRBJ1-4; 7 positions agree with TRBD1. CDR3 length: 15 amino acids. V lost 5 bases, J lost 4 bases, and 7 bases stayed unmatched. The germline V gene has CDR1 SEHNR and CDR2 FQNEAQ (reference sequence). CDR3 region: CASSAQGGYNEKLFF. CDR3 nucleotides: TGTGCCAGCAGCGCGCAGGGGGGGTATAATGAAAAACTGTTTTTT.

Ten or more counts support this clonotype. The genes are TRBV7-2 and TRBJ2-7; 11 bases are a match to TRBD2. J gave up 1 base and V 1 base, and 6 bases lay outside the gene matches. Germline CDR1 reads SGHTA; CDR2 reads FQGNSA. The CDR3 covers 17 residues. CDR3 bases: TGTGCCAGCAGCTTAGTGGGGGGACTAGCGGATTCCTACGAGCAGTACTTC. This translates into CASSLVGGLADSYEQYF.

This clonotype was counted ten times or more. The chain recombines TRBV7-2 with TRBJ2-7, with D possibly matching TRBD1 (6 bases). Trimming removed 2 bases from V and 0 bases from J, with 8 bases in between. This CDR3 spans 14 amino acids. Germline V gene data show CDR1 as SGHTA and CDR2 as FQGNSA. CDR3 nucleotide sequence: TGTGCCAGCAGCTTACGGGACACCTCCTACGAGCAGTACTTC. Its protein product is CASSLRDTSYEQYF.

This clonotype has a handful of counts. The DNA for the CDR3 is TGTGCCAGCTCACCACCGTCCGCCTACGAGCAGTACTTC. It yields the protein CASSPPSAYEQYF. The rearrangement uses TRBV18 and TRBJ2-7, with no clear D. This CDR3 is built from 13 residues. CDR1 and CDR2 (germline): KGHSH, LQKENI. Trimming took 0 bases from V and 2 from J, leaving 5 bases between them.

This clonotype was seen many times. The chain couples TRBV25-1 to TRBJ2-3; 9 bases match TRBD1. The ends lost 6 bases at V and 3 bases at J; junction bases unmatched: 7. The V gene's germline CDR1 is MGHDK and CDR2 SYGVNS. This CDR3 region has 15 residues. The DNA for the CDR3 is TGTGCCAGCAGCCTCCCGGGACAGGGAACAGATACGCAGTATTTT. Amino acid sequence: CASSLPGQGTDTQYF.